This is a list of T cell receptor beta chains from one sample in a study of identical twins. TCRdb re-called the 5' RACE reads through MiXCR, storing one row per CDR3 protein. The table lists roughly 230,000 distinct CDR3 sequences, 6.5% to 9.5% of them singletons. A further study also used this sample, focusing on yellow fever vaccine responses in identical twins.

The specimen sequenced was CD8+ T cells sorted from blood. These receptors were collected from a woman between 18 and 29 years old in good health. CDR3s include the opening cysteine and the closing phenylalanine or tryptophan. Each record gives: D gene, J gene, clone size, V gene, CDR3 protein, CDR3 DNA. The D gene is left open where the match is weak. The size of a clone is reported for some rows only, either as once, few or many, or as a class for expanded clones.

>TRBD1|TRBJ2-7|-|TRBV4-3
CASSPQGGTGGEEQYF
TGCGCCAGCAGCCCTCAGGGCGGGACAGGGGGAGAAGAGCAGTACTTC
>-|TRBJ2-7|many|TRBV27
CASSPGLPYGDYEQYF
TGTGCCAGCAGCCCCGGACTACCTTACGGGGACTACGAGCAGTACTTC
>TRBD2|TRBJ2-1|few|TRBV7-9
CASSLSVAGGNQSSYNEQFF
TGTGCCAGCAGCTTATCGGTAGCGGGGGGAAACCAGAGCTCCTACAATGAGCAGTTCTTC
>TRBD1|TRBJ2-7|few|TRBV5-4
CASSLEPGQAYEQYF
TGTGCCAGCAGCTTGGAGCCGGGACAGGCCTACGAGCAGTACTTC
>-|TRBJ2-6|many|TRBV4-3
CASSQILGVNVLTF
TGCGCCAGCAGCCAGATCTTGGGTGTCAACGTCCTGACTTTC
>-|TRBJ1-4|-|TRBV12-3/TRBV12-4
CASTFGLAEKLFF
TGTGCCAGCACCTTCGGACTGGCTGAAAAACTGTTTTTT
>-|TRBJ2-7|-|TRBV3-1
CASSKVGGEGEQYF
TGTGCCAGCAGCAAGGTAGGGGGAGAGGGCGAGCAGTACTTC
>-|TRBJ2-1|many|TRBV9
CASSVEGLTYNEQFF
TGTGCCAGCAGCGTAGAGGGCCTCACCTACAATGAGCAGTTCTTC
>-|TRBJ2-7|-|TRBV7-8
CASSLSIENYEQYF
TGTGCCAGCAGCTTAAGCATCGAGAACTACGAGCAGTACTTC
>TRBD1|TRBJ1-1|many|TRBV27
CASRQGGAEAFF
TGTGCCAGTAGACAGGGGGGCGCTGAAGCTTTCTTT
>-|TRBJ2-3|-|TRBV18
CASSPPGGVQQYF
TGTGCCAGCTCACCACCAGGCGGGGTTCAGCAGTATTTT
>-|TRBJ2-7|-|TRBV27
CASSLFWGRDEQYF
TGTGCCAGCAGTTTATTTTGGGGGCGAGACGAGCAGTACTTC
>-|TRBJ2-4|-|TRBV7-9
CASSLADGYPKNIQYF
TGTGCCAGCAGCTTAGCAGACGGCTACCCAAAAAACATTCAGTACTTC
>-|TRBJ2-1|-|TRBV7-9
CASSFPVWVGFNNEQFF
TGTGCCAGCAGCTTCCCGGTTTGGGTCGGCTTTAACAATGAGCAGTTCTTC
>-|TRBJ2-4|few|TRBV2
CAAERRDKNIQYF
TGTGCCGCCGAAAGAAGAGACAAAAACATTCAGTACTTC
>-|TRBJ2-6|many|TRBV2
CASTSNSGSGANVLTF
TGTGCCAGCACCTCTAATTCAGGTTCTGGGGCCAACGTCCTGACTTTC
>TRBD1|TRBJ2-3|-|TRBV15
CATSSTNQGAGADTQYF
TGTGCCACCAGTTCAACCAACCAGGGGGCAGGGGCAGATACGCAGTATTTT
>-|TRBJ2-1|many|TRBV28
CASSLSRVLSASYNEQFF
TGTGCCAGCAGTCTCAGCAGAGTTTTGTCGGCGTCCTACAATGAGCAGTTCTTC
>TRBD2|TRBJ2-5|many|TRBV7-2
CASTPAGGSETQYF
TGTGCCAGCACCCCGGCGGGGGGTTCAGAGACCCAGTACTTC
>TRBD2|TRBJ2-2|few|TRBV24-1
CATSDGPSGRTGELFF
TGTGCCACCAGTGATGGCCCTAGCGGGAGGACCGGGGAGCTGTTTTTT
>TRBD2|TRBJ2-5|many|TRBV28
CASIGLAPGTQYF
TGTGCCAGCATCGGACTAGCGCCTGGGACCCAGTACTTC
>TRBD2|TRBJ2-7|few|TRBV4-3
CASSQALAGGRVDEQYF
TGCGCCAGCAGCCAAGCTCTAGCGGGAGGGCGGGTCGACGAGCAGTACTTC
>-|TRBJ1-1|-|TRBV29-1
CSVEDTNTEAFF
TGCAGCGTTGAAGACACCAACACTGAAGCTTTCTTT
>-|TRBJ2-7|few|TRBV5-8
CASIVGYEQYF
TGTGCCAGCATCGTTGGGTACGAGCAGTACTTC
>-|TRBJ2-7|-|TRBV4-1
CASSQGPVGTYEQYF
TGCGCCAGCAGCCAGGGACCGGTGGGGACCTACGAGCAGTACTTC
>TRBD1|TRBJ1-2|-|TRBV5-1
CASMGDSRTTGYTF
TGCGCCAGCATGGGGGACAGTCGGACCACCGGCTACACCTTC
>-|TRBJ1-4|few|TRBV2
CASGTDPIEF
TGTGCCAGCGGGACCGACCCAATCGAATTT
>TRBD1|TRBJ2-7|few|TRBV27
CASSYGTGDEQYF
TGTGCCAGCAGTTATGGAACAGGGGACGAGCAGTACTTC